This TCR beta chain is drawn from a study of blood T cell repertoires in COVID-19. On the study more broadly: The United States, Italy and Spain provided the acute and convalescent COVID-19 samples. T cells, B-cell-depleted T cells, or PBMCs provided the cDNA or gDNA that served as material.

Profiled with immunoSEQ multiplex PCR; TCRdb holds only in-frame clones, not every one. The sample includes 95,000 to 150,000 clones, 82% of them seen just once. Sequencing used peripheral blood. This clonotype was sampled from a woman in her 70s with acute or convalescent COVID-19.

The CDR3 loop reads CASSGTGDQPQHF. CDR3 DNA: TGCGCCAGCAGTGGGACAGGGGATCAGCCCCAGCATTTT. V gene TRBV10-1 combines with J gene TRBJ1-5; 9 bases align to TRBD1. Germline V lookup: CDR1 WNHNN, CDR2 SYGVQD (reference sequence). J was trimmed by 5 bases and V by 4 bases; bases with no gene match: 0. The CDR3 spans 13 residues.